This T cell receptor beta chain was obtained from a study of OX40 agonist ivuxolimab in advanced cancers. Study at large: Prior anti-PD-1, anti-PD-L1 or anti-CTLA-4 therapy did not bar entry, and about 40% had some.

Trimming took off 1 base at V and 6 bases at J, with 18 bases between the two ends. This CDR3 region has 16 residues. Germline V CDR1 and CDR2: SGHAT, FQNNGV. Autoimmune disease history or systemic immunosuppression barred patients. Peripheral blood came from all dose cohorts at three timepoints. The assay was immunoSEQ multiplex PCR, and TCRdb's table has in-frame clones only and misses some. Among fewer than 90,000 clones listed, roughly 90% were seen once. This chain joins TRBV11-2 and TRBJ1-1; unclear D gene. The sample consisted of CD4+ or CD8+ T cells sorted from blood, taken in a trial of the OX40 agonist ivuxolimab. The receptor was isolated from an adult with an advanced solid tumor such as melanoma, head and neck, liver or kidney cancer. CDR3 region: CASSLGPPPQNAEAFF. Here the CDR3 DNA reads TGTGCCAGCAGCTTAGGTCCCCCGCCACAAAACGCTGAAGCTTTCTTT.